This T cell receptor (beta chain) was captured by sequencing in a study of graft-versus-host responses after intestinal transplantation. Study summary: For approximately three years after anti-thymocyte globulin induction, all recipients took tacrolimus and steroids. General observations from the study: Peak GvH clone levels in circulation were associated with early post-transplant HvG declines. Recipient-marrow GvH clones were detected, some having first appeared in ileum or blood.

The CDR3 spans 13 residues. The V end was cut by 4 bases, the J end by 2 bases, with 11 bases between. Looked up from germline, CDR1 is SQVTM and CDR2 is ANQGSEA. With respect to this clone: Its antigen remains unknown.

The table came from immunoSEQ multiplex PCR; TCRdb's copy has only in-frame clones and leaves some out. The sample includes roughly 12,000 clones, around 80% seen only once; the top ten take 50%. This sequence was found in a human patient who received an intestinal transplant, so some T cells may come from the graft donor. The chain recombines TRBV29-1 with TRBJ2-5; D might be TRBD1 or TRBD2, each matching 5 bases. Sequenced material: PBMCs, taken approximately 130 days after transplant. This CDR3 reads CSVVGTGQETQYF. The DNA for the CDR3 is TGCAGCGTTGTTGGGACGGGGCAAGAGACCCAGTACTTC.